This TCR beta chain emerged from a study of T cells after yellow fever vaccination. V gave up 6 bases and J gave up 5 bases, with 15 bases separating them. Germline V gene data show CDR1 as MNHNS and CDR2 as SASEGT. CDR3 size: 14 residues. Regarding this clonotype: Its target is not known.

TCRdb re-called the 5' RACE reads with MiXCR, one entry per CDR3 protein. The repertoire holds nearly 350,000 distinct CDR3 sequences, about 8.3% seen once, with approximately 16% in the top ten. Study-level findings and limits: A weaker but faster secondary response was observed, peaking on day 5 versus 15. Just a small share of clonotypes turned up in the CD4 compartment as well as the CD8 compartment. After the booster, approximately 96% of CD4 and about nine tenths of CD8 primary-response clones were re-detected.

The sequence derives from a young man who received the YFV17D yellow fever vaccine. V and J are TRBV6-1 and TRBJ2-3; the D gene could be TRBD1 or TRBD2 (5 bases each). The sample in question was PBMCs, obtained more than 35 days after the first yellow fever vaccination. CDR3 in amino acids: CASRVRGPGDTQYF. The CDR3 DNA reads TGTGCCAGCAGGGTCCGGGGACCCGGAGATACGCAGTATTTT.